This entry features one T cell receptor beta chain sequence. Profiled with immunoSEQ multiplex PCR; TCRdb holds only in-frame clones, not every one. The sample lists over 150,000 clones; about four fifths were seen once. This entry belongs to a study of blood T cell repertoires in COVID-19. Participants, about 18 to 90 years old, spanned 25 or so US areas. V lost 3 bases, J lost 0 bases, and 6 bases lay in between. The CDR3 length is 13 residues. CDR1 and CDR2 from the germline V gene are GTSNPN and SVGIG (reference sequence). V gene TRBV30 combines with J gene TRBJ1-3, with a tentative D call TRBD1 (5 bases). What was sequenced was PBMCs or T cells enriched from blood (not recorded which). This receptor was obtained from a man aged 40-49 years who had recovered from COVID-19. The CDR3, as DNA: TGTGCCTGGAGCGGGGGCTCTGGAAACACCATATATTTT. The encoded protein is CAWSGGSGNTIYF.